Sequencing of this T cell receptor beta chain was carried out in a study of vaccination effects on CD4 cells after COVID-19. The repertoire was sequenced with immunoSEQ multiplex PCR; TCRdb's copy has only in-frame clones and lacks some. Of about 38,000 clones listed, about 80% are singletons. A note on this clone: What it binds is unknown.

Study-wide findings and caveats: Among infection- and vaccine-induced clones, marked clonal contraction occurred late after vaccination.

Within the ViraFEST assay, antigen-specific CD4+ T cells underwent expansion with viral peptide pools prior to sequencing. The culture ran for roughly ten days, and then CD4+ T cells were isolated. Each participant was given two doses of one vaccine (BNT162b2 or mRNA-1273). Vaccinated recipients, who were negative for nucleocapsid antibodies, had no history of SARS-CoV-2 infection. This sequence was found in a human donor who received a COVID-19 vaccine. Some clones in this sample may be carry-over from other donors' samples. This specimen was CD4+ T cells from PBMCs cultured with HCoV-NL63 spike peptides, taken after COVID-19 vaccination.

Written as DNA, the CDR3 is TGCGCCAGCAGCTTGGAGGGCCTGAACACTGAAGCTTTCTTT. It translates to CASSLEGLNTEAFF. The chain uses TRBV5-1 and TRBJ1-1; no clear D gene. The CDR3 totals 14 residues. Deletions cut 0 bases from V and 0 bases from J, with 6 bases between. Germline V gives CDR1 SGHRS, CDR2 YFSETQ. Full variable domain (outside the CDR3, taken from reference TRBV5-1 and TRBJ1-1): KAGVTQTPRYLIKTRGQQVTLSCSPISGHRSVSWYQQTPGQGLQFLFEYFSETQRNKGNFPGRFSGRQFSNSRSEMNVSTLELGDSALYLCASSLEGLNTEAFFGQGTRLTVV.